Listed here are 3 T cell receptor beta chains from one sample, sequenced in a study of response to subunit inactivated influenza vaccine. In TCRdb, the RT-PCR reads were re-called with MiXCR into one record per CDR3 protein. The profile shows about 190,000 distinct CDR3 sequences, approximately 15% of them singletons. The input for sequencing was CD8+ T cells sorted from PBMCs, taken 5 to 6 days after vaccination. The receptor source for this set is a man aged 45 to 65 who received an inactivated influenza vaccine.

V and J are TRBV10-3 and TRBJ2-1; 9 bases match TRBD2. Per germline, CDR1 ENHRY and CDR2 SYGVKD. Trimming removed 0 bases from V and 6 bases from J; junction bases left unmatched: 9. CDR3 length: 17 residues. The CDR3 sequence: CAISESISSGVVNEQFF. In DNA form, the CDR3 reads TGTGCCATCAGTGAGTCGATATCTAGCGGGGTGGTCAATGAGCAGTTCTTC.

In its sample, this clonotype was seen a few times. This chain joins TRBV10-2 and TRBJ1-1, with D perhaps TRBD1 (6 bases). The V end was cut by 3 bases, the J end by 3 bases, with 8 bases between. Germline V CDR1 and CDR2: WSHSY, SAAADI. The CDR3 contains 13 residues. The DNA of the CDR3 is TGCGCCAGCAGTGACGGGGGCTACACTGAAGCTTTCTTT. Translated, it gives CASSDGGYTEAFF.

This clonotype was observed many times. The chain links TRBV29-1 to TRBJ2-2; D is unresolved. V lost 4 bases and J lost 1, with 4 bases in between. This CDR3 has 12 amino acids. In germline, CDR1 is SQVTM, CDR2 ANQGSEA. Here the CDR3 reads CSVALNTGELFF. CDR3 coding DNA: TGCAGCGTTGCCCTGAACACCGGGGAGCTGTTTTTT.